This TCR beta chain is from a study of T cell repertoires in cytomegalovirus infection. Study-wide background: The public TCR beta signatures pointed to both CMV infection and matching HLA type.

Remarks on this clonotype: Its antigen remains unidentified.

Overall study findings and caveats: It was HLA-C-restricted CMV-specific TCR beta clonotypes that dominated the response ex vivo.

V was shortened by 6 bases and J by 1 base, with 19 bases between the two germline ends. Per germline, CDR1 MNHEY and CDR2 SVGEGT. The CDR3 runs 16 residues. MiXCR, run by TCRdb on the reads, gives a single entry per CDR3 protein. The sample shows hundreds of thousands of distinct CDR3 sequences, roughly a sixth of them seen only once. The TCR comes from a human donor in good health (CMV status not recorded). Some clones in this sample may be carry-over from other donors' samples. The source material was PBMCs. The genes are TRBV6-2 or TRBV6-3 and TRBJ2-7; D unresolved. CDR3 amino acids: CASSPILSWSSYEQYF. The CDR3, as DNA: TGTGCCAGCAGCCCAATTCTCAGTTGGTCATCCTACGAGCAGTACTTC.